The 29 T cell receptor beta chains reported below all come from one sample, sequenced in a study of shared T cell receptors in the human thymus. Measured with immunoSEQ multiplex PCR; TCRdb has only the in-frame clones, and not every one. This sample has hundreds of thousands of clones, with approximately 89% found just once. These records were also assigned to another study, of human thymus T cells.

The sequencing sample was made of thymocytes. Receptors originate from a boy under three years old with a congenital heart defect.

The chain employs TRBV27 and TRBJ1-1, with TRBD1 matching 9 bases. Germline lookup yields CDR1 MNHEY and CDR2 SMNVEV (reference sequence). The CDR3 is 16 amino acids. Trimming took 4 bases from V and 5 from J; bases not matched to a gene: 11. The CDR3 reads CASSSFNRGLRTEAFF. The CDR3 region has the DNA TGTGCCAGCAGTTCTTTCAACAGGGGGCTAAGAACTGAAGCTTTCTTT.

The chain recombines TRBV27 with TRBJ2-7, with 9 bases matching TRBD1. Germline assignment: CDR1 MNHEY and CDR2 SMNVEV (reference sequence). The CDR3 has 16 residues. The J segment lost 3 bases and the V segment lost 5 bases, leaving 11 bases of the junction unmatched. The CDR3 DNA sequence: TGTGCCAGCAGTCGTCCACCGGGACAGGGAATCTACGAGCAGTACTTC. It codes for CASSRPPGQGIYEQYF.

This chain uses TRBV7-9 with TRBJ2-1, with TRBD2 identical over 9 bases. Germline lookup yields CDR1 SEHNR and CDR2 FQNEAQ (reference sequence). CDR3 size: 17 residues. The V segment lost 5 bases and the J segment 1 base; nucleotides outside the gene matches: 9. The DNA for the CDR3 is TGTGCCAGCAGCGACAGGACTAGCGTCTCGTCCTACAATGAGCAGTTCTTC. This codes for CASSDRTSVSSYNEQFF.

V gene TRBV7-2 combines with J gene TRBJ2-7; 13 nucleotides line up with TRBD2. Germline V gives CDR1 SGHTA, CDR2 FQGNSA. The CDR3 is 16 amino acids. V shed 3 bases, J shed 6 bases, and the junction held 8 bases outside the gene matches. CDR3 in amino acids: CASSFPTSGGMGEQYF. The CDR3 DNA reads TGTGCCAGCAGCTTCCCGACTAGCGGGGGGATGGGCGAGCAGTACTTC. The full variable domain, with the rest looked up from reference TRBV7-2 and TRBJ2-7, is GAGVSQSPSNKVTEKGKDVELRCDPISGHTALYWYRQSLGQGLEFLIYFQGNSAPDKSGLPSDRFSAERTGGSVSTLTIQRTQQEDSAVYLCASSFPTSGGMGEQYFGPGTRLTVT.

This clone was counted between two and nine times. J is TRBJ2-7 and V is TRBV5-1; a possible D gene is TRBD1 (7 bases). V was pared by 8 bases and J by 2 bases, with 29 bases between. The V gene's germline CDR1 is SGHRS and CDR2 YFSETQ. The CDR3 covers 18 residues. CDR3 sequence: CASSPCCPPQGTPYEQYF. In DNA form, the CDR3 reads TGCGCCAGTAGCCCCTGTTGCCCCCCACAGGGGACTCCCTACGAGCAGTACTTC. Full variable domain (rest looked up from reference TRBV5-1 and TRBJ2-7): KAGVTQTPRYLIKTRGQQVTLSCSPISGHRSVSWYQQTPGQGLQFLFEYFSETQRNKGNFPGRFSGRQFSNSRSEMNVSTLELGDSALYLCASSPCCPPQGTPYEQYFGPGTRLTVT.

The genes are TRBV4-3 and TRBJ1-1, with D perhaps matching TRBD1 (5 bases). Germline V CDR1 and CDR2: LGHNA, YSLEER. V lost 0 bases and J 4 bases, leaving 12 bases between the germline ends. This CDR3 comprises 15 residues. CDR3 DNA: TGCGCCAGCAGCCAAGATCGACGGGGGACCACTGAAGCTTTCTTT. This translates into CASSQDRRGTTEAFF.

The chain recombines TRBV25-1 with TRBJ1-1, with 9 bases aligning to TRBD1. V lost 9 bases to trimming and J lost 5 bases; unmatched junction nucleotides: 22. The CDR3 extends over 18 amino acids. Germline loops: CDR1 MGHDK, CDR2 SYGVNS. Here the CDR3 DNA reads TGTGCCAGTGGGGAGATTCCGGGACAGGGTCTTAAGGGGACTGAAGCTTTCTTT. Translating it yields CASGEIPGQGLKGTEAFF.

This clone was seen only once. V gene TRBV6-5 combines with J gene TRBJ2-7; the match to TRBD1 covers 7 bases. The CDR3 has 16 amino acids. The trim removed 2 bases at V and 6 bases at J, leaving 13 bases unmatched. Germline loops: CDR1 MNHEY, CDR2 SVGAGI. The CDR3 DNA follows: TGTGCCAGCAGTTACGGGGACAGCGATCCAGGTTTCGAGCAGTACTTC. It codes for CASSYGDSDPGFEQYF.

The chain carries TRBV28 and TRBJ2-5; no definite D call. The CDR3 totals 12 residues. Germline V CDR1 and CDR2: MDHEN, SYDVKM. V lost 7 bases, J lost 5 bases, and 11 bases lay in between. The CDR3 loop reads CASTAVAETQYF. Written as DNA, the CDR3 is TGTGCCAGCACCGCGGTGGCGGAGACCCAGTACTTC.

This clone turned up a few times. The CDR3 loop reads CASSPRGDRVPKLFF. In DNA, the CDR3 is TGTGCCAGCAGCCCCCGTGGGGACAGGGTACCGAAACTGTTTTTT. The V call is TRBV7-2, the J call TRBJ1-4; 9 nucleotides align to TRBD1. After removal of 5 bases from V and 11 bases from J, the junction contained 12 bases not matched to a gene. Per germline, CDR1 SGHTA and CDR2 FQGNSA. CDR3 length equals 15 residues.

The J gene is TRBJ1-1, the V gene TRBV28; D gene uncertain. The CDR3 runs 14 residues. The germline V and J ends were trimmed by 5 bases and 0 bases, with 10 bases remaining between them. Looked up from germline, CDR1 is MDHEN and CDR2 is SYDVKM. Written as DNA, the CDR3 is TGTGCCAGCAGTCCCAGGAACATGAACACTGAAGCTTTCTTT. Translating gives CASSPRNMNTEAFF.

The rearrangement joins TRBV6-6 to TRBJ1-5; 7 bases are shared with TRBD1. CDR3 length equals 13 residues. J gave up 4 bases and V 7 bases, and 4 bases lay outside the gene matches. Germline CDR1 reads MNHNY; CDR2 reads SVGAGI (reference sequence). The CDR3 nucleotides are TGTGCCAGCATCAGGGGGGCTAATCAGCCCCAGCATTTT. It specifies CASIRGANQPQHF.

Comment on this clone: The junction and the germline gene differ at one end; a read error may be behind it. The chain has TRBV29-1 and TRBJ2-2, with D possibly matching TRBD2 (5 bases). CDR1 is SQVTM and CDR2 is ANQGSEA in the germline V gene. This CDR3 has 13 amino acids. CDR3 protein: CSVEEGDSGQLFF. The CDR3 bases are TGCAGCGTTGAAGAGGGAGACTCCGGGCAGCTGTTTTTT.

The chain couples TRBV4-2 to TRBJ2-7, with D possibly being TRBD2 (5 bases). The CDR3 runs to 17 residues. In germline, CDR1 is LGHNA, CDR2 YNFKEQ. The V end was cut by 0 bases, the J end by 0 bases, with 15 bases between. The CDR3 coding sequence is TGTGCCAGCAGCCAAGATATAGCGACCGTAAGCTCCTACGAGCAGTACTTC. As protein: CASSQDIATVSSYEQYF.

The genes are TRBV5-1 and TRBJ2-7; D is uncertain. Deletions cut 1 base from V and 5 bases from J, with 10 bases between. Germline V gives CDR1 SGHRS, CDR2 YFSETQ. The CDR3 sequence is 13 residues long. In DNA, the CDR3 is TGCGCCAGCAGCTTGACAGACCCGGACGAGCAGTACTTC. It encodes CASSLTDPDEQYF.

The chain carries TRBV4-2 and TRBJ2-5; TRBD2 agrees at 8 bases. J was trimmed by 0 bases and V by 0 bases; bases with no gene match: 3. The germline V gene encodes CDR1 LGHNA and CDR2 YNFKEQ. The CDR3 is made up of 16 amino acids. The CDR3, as DNA: TGTGCCAGCAGCCAAGAACGGGGGGGTAACCAAGAGACCCAGTACTTC. Protein product: CASSQERGGNQETQYF.

This chain joins TRBV7-8 and TRBJ2-7, with 10 nucleotides matching TRBD2. The CDR3 spans 18 residues. V lost 5 bases and J lost 2; bases outside the gene matches: 15. In germline, CDR1 is SGHVS, CDR2 FQNEAQ. CDR3 bases: TGTGCCAGCAGCGAAAACACCCTAGCGGGAGCCTTACCCTACGAGCAGTACTTC. Protein sequence: CASSENTLAGALPYEQYF.

The CDR3: CASSTQTGPSYEQYF. The CDR3 DNA follows: TGTGCCAGCAGTACCCAGACAGGACCCTCCTACGAGCAGTACTTC. The V call is TRBV27, the J call TRBJ2-7, with D perhaps matching TRBD1 (6 bases). Germline V CDR1 and CDR2: MNHEY, SMNVEV (reference sequence). The CDR3 length is 15 residues. V was trimmed by 5 bases and J by 0 bases, leaving 14 bases between them.

The rearrangement joins TRBV4-3 to TRBJ2-2; 11 bases match TRBD2. This CDR3 is 16 amino acids long. Germline CDR1 LGHNA, CDR2 YSLEER. V gave up 3 bases and J gave up 0 bases; unmatched junction bases: 0. The CDR3 spells CASSQGLAANTGELFF. The CDR3 DNA is TGCGCCAGCAGCCAGGGACTAGCGGCGAACACCGGGGAGCTGTTTTTT.

The gene calls are TRBV28 and TRBJ1-2; TRBD1 matches 10 bases. V trimming: 4 bases; J trimming: 4 bases; junction bases outside the gene matches: 9. Germline V gene sequence: CDR1 MDHEN, CDR2 SYDVKM. The CDR3 has 16 amino acids. CDR3 bases: TGTGCCAGCAGTTACTCACGACAGGGGGCGGGCTATGGCTACACCTTC. This encodes CASSYSRQGAGYGYTF.

This clone turned up a few times. The V gene is TRBV28, the J gene TRBJ2-3, with 10 nucleotides matching TRBD2. With 6 bases clipped from V and 3 bases from J, the junction kept 9 bases outside the gene matches. The CDR3 is 16 amino acids. The germline V gene has CDR1 MDHEN and CDR2 SYDVKM. In DNA form, the CDR3 reads TGTGCCAGCAGACCTTCGCGACTAGCGGGTACAGATACGCAGTATTTT. It is translated as CASRPSRLAGTDTQYF.

The V and J genes are TRBV19 and TRBJ2-7, with 10 bases lining up with TRBD2. V was clipped by 2 bases and J by 4 bases; unmatched bases: 5. The CDR3 runs to 15 residues. Germline-derived CDR1 and CDR2 are LNHDA and SQIVND (reference sequence). The CDR3 region has the DNA TGTGCCAGTAGTATACTAGCGGGAGATTCGTACGAGCAGTACTTC. Protein sequence: CASSILAGDSYEQYF. The full variable domain, its missing parts supplied by reference TRBV19 and TRBJ2-7, is DGGITQSPKYLFRKEGQNVTLSCEQNLNHDAMYWYRQDPGQGLRLIYYSQIVNDFQKGDIAEGYSVSREKKESFPLTVTSAQKNPTAFYLCASSILAGDSYEQYFGPGTRLTVT.

This clone was recorded only once. The chain has TRBV29-1 and TRBJ1-5; 10 bases align to TRBD1. The CDR3 spans 14 residues. Germline V gene sequence: CDR1 SQVTM, CDR2 ANQGSEA. The junction had 2 bases not matched to a gene; V was cut back by 6 bases and J by 0 bases. CDR3: CSVGQGDSNQPQHF. Written as DNA, the CDR3 is TGCAGCGTAGGACAGGGGGATAGCAATCAGCCCCAGCATTTT.

The gene calls are TRBV7-9 and TRBJ1-2; 7 bases line up with TRBD1. The V and J ends lost 4 bases and 4 bases, in that order; junction bases with no gene match: 6. Germline assignment: CDR1 SEHNR and CDR2 FQNEAQ (reference sequence). The CDR3 sequence is 14 residues long. For the CDR3, the DNA is TGTGCCAGCAGCTCGAGACAGGGCCTCTATGGCTACACCTTC. This encodes CASSSRQGLYGYTF.

Only one count was recorded for this clone. The V call is TRBV18, the J call TRBJ2-7; TRBD1 agrees at 10 bases. The CDR3 spans 16 residues. Looked up from germline, CDR1 is KGHSH and CDR2 is LQKENI. V lost 4 bases and J lost 2; bases outside the gene matches: 8. CDR3 sequence reads: CASSRPRDRGTYEQYF. The CDR3 nucleotides are TGTGCCAGCTCACGTCCTAGGGACAGGGGTACCTACGAGCAGTACTTC.

This sequence joins TRBV7-9 and TRBJ1-5; TRBD1 might be the D (6 bases). The CDR3 loop spans 14 amino acids. Trimming left V 2 bases short and J 5 bases short, with 10 bases between. The germline V gene has CDR1 SEHNR and CDR2 FQNEAQ (reference sequence). The CDR3 loop reads CASSLPGVHQPQHF. As DNA, the CDR3 is TGTGCCAGCAGCTTACCAGGGGTTCATCAGCCCCAGCATTTT. Using reference TRBV7-9 and TRBJ1-5 for the parts outside the CDR3, the full variable domain is DTGVSQNPRHKITKRGQNVTFRCDPISEHNRLYWYRQTLGQGPEFLTYFQNEAQLEKSRLLSDRFSAERPKGSFSTLEIQRTEQGDSAMYLCASSLPGVHQPQHFGDGTRLSIL.

The table lists this clone with a few counts. J is TRBJ1-3 and V is TRBV7-9; the D gene is possibly TRBD1 (5 bases). The V end lost 1 base, the J end lost 0 bases, and 10 bases lay between the germline ends. CDR3 length: 16 amino acids. The germline CDR1 and CDR2 sequences are SEHNR and FQNEAQ (reference sequence). Here the CDR3 reads CASSLVGGSSGNTIYF. Written as DNA, the CDR3 is TGTGCCAGCAGCTTAGTGGGGGGAAGCTCTGGAAACACCATATATTTT. Full variable domain (rest looked up from reference TRBV7-9 and TRBJ1-3): DTGVSQNPRHKITKRGQNVTFRCDPISEHNRLYWYRQTLGQGPEFLTYFQNEAQLEKSRLLSDRFSAERPKGSFSTLEIQRTEQGDSAMYLCASSLVGGSSGNTIYFGEGSWLTVV.

The chain employs TRBV15 and TRBJ2-3; TRBD2 agrees at 8 bases. V was clipped by 3 bases and J by 6 bases; unmatched bases: 5. This CDR3 spans 14 amino acids. Per the germline V gene, CDR1 is LNHNV and CDR2 is YYDKDF (reference sequence). CDR3 amino acids: CATSSCGRRDTQYF. CDR3 in DNA: TGTGCCACCAGCAGCTGCGGGAGGAGGGATACGCAGTATTTT.

The chain couples TRBV4-3 to TRBJ2-1, with 7 nucleotides matching TRBD2. The V gene end was trimmed by 0 bases and the J gene end by 3 bases; junction bases not matched to a gene: 2. Germline-derived CDR1 and CDR2 are LGHNA and YSLEER. The CDR3 totals 15 residues. The CDR3, as DNA: TGCGCCAGCAGCCAAGAAGGACTAGTCTACAATGAGCAGTTCTTC. Residues: CASSQEGLVYNEQFF.